What follows are 31 T cell receptor beta chains derived from one specimen sequenced in a study of technical replicates of blood from a few donors. Generated by immunoSEQ multiplex PCR, the TCRdb table keeps only in-frame clones and is missing some. The data show around 61,000 clones, less than 98% seen once. The sequenced sample consisted of T cells isolated from PBMCs. All receptors derive from a human donor in good health.

This clone was found a few times. The V call is TRBV4-2, the J call TRBJ2-3; perhaps TRBD2 as D (6 bases). This CDR3 is built from 15 residues. Germline V gene data show CDR1 as LGHNA and CDR2 as YNFKEQ. V was trimmed by 8 bases and J by 0 bases, leaving 15 bases between them. In nucleotides, the CDR3 is TGTGCCAGCTCGGTAACCGGGACTAGCACAGATACGCAGTATTTT. It codes for CASSVTGTSTDTQYF.

The chain uses TRBV27 and TRBJ2-2, with a weak D call TRBD2 (6 bases). V shed 5 bases and J shed 7 bases, with 8 bases lying between them. The CDR3 extends over 12 amino acids. The germline V gene encodes CDR1 MNHEY and CDR2 SMNVEV (reference sequence). The CDR3 region has the DNA TGTGCCAGCAGTGTTAGCGGCGGGGAGCTGTTTTTT. Its translation: CASSVSGGELFF.

The table lists this clone with a few counts. V gene TRBV7-9 combines with J gene TRBJ1-1; D is unclear. CDR3 length equals 12 residues. The V end was cut by 1 base, the J end by 11 bases, with 11 bases between. The germline gives CDR1 SEHNR, CDR2 FQNEAQ (reference sequence). The CDR3: CASSLDLNEAFF. As DNA, the CDR3 is TGTGCCAGCAGCTTAGACCTTAACGAGGCTTTCTTT.

The chain uses TRBV5-4 and TRBJ2-7, with D maybe TRBD1 (6 bases). The CDR3 covers 17 residues. CDR1 is SGHNT and CDR2 is YYREEE in the germline V gene (reference sequence). Trimming shortened V by 4 bases and J by 3 bases, and 23 bases separated the two germline ends. CDR3 in DNA: TGTGCCAGCAGCCCGAGGGTGGGCCAGGGGATAAACTACGAGCAGTACTTC. Translating gives CASSPRVGQGINYEQYF.

The chain uses TRBV6-5 and TRBJ1-1; maybe TRBD1 (5 bases). Germline V gene lookup returns CDR1 MNHEY and CDR2 SVGAGI. V was trimmed by 4 bases and J by 4 bases, leaving 16 bases between them. The length of the CDR3 is 15 residues. Here the CDR3 reads CASSSSITGGTEAFF. CDR3 bases: TGTGCCAGCAGTTCCTCTATTACAGGTGGCACTGAAGCTTTCTTT.

The chain joins TRBV4-1 to TRBJ1-4; a possible D gene is TRBD1 (5 bases). The CDR3 is made up of 15 amino acids. Germline-derived CDR1 and CDR2 are MGHRA and YSYEKL. The V end lost 7 bases, the J end lost 5 bases, and 17 bases lay between the germline ends. The CDR3 bases are TGCGCCAGCACAGTCGGGGGGAGACCAAATGAAAAACTGTTTTTT. It specifies CASTVGGRPNEKLFF.

With respect to this clone: An end of the junction differs from the germline gene, which may be a read error. The chain recombines TRBV10-3 with TRBJ2-7, with 8 bases aligning to TRBD1. The germline gives CDR1 ENHRY, CDR2 SYGVKD. The CDR3 totals 17 residues. CDR3 DNA: TGTGCCACCAGTGGGCCATATGCAGGGGGCGAGTCCTACGAGCAGTACTTC. It yields the protein CATSGPYAGGESYEQYF.

The rearrangement links TRBV19 to TRBJ2-1; TRBD2 matches 9 bases. The CDR3 spans 14 residues. Trimming removed 7 bases from V and 6 bases from J; junction bases left unmatched: 7. CDR1 and CDR2 from the germline V gene are LNHDA and SQIVND (reference sequence). The CDR3 DNA is TGTGCCAGTAAAGGGCGGGGGGGCCCCAATGAGCAGTTCTTC. This sequence encodes CASKGRGGPNEQFF.

This sequence joins TRBV19 and TRBJ1-6, with unresolved D. The CDR3 is 17 amino acids. Trimming stripped 3 bases from V and 0 bases from J, with 12 bases between. The germline gives CDR1 LNHDA, CDR2 SQIVND (reference sequence). The CDR3 spells CASSMFQRSSYNSPLHF. The CDR3 region has the DNA TGTGCCAGTAGTATGTTTCAGAGGAGCTCCTATAATTCACCCCTCCACTTT.

This chain uses TRBV7-8 with TRBJ1-4; possible D gene TRBD1, 6 bases. Between the trimmed V and J ends, which lost 5 bases and 4 bases, there was a span of 17 bases. This CDR3 is 16 amino acids long. Germline assignment: CDR1 SGHVS and CDR2 FQNEAQ. CDR3: CASSPNAGGYNEKLFF. The CDR3 nucleotides are TGTGCCAGCAGCCCCAACGCTGGGGGCTATAATGAAAAACTGTTTTTT.

The chain has TRBV10-1 and TRBJ2-2; 8 nucleotides agree with TRBD1. The trim removed 6 bases at V and 7 bases at J, leaving 13 bases unmatched. The CDR3 totals 16 residues. Germline CDR1 reads WNHNN; CDR2 reads SYGVQD (reference sequence). This chain's CDR3 is CASSVQETGANGELFF. In nucleotides, the CDR3 is TGCGCCAGCAGCGTTCAAGAGACAGGGGCGAACGGGGAGCTGTTTTTT.

The rearrangement links TRBV30 to TRBJ2-2, with D perhaps TRBD2 (7 bases). There are 14 residues in the CDR3. Germline assignment: CDR1 GTSNPN and CDR2 SVGIG (reference sequence). The germline V and J ends were trimmed by 0 bases and 6 bases, with 11 bases remaining between them. The DNA for the CDR3 is TGTGCCTGGAGTGTTACCGGGGGGCCCGGGGAGCTGTTTTTT. Its protein product is CAWSVTGGPGELFF.

The chain uses TRBV9 and TRBJ2-2; unclear D gene. This CDR3 contains 12 residues. The ends were cut back, 0 bases at V and 7 bases at J, with 4 bases in the middle. Looked up from germline, CDR1 is SGDLS and CDR2 is YYNGEE. The DNA of the CDR3 is TGTGCCAGCAGCGTAGTGAGCGGGGAGCTGTTTTTT. Translation: CASSVVSGELFF.

This chain uses TRBV19 with TRBJ1-5; D unclear. The germline CDR1 and CDR2 sequences are LNHDA and SQIVND (reference sequence). With 3 bases removed from V and 3 bases from J, the gap between germline ends came to 9 bases. This CDR3 has 14 residues. In nucleotides, the CDR3 is TGTGCCAGTAGTATCAACATTAACAATCAGCCCCAGCATTTT. Amino acids: CASSININNQPQHF.

This clone has just one count. V usage is TRBV28 and J usage is TRBJ2-1; possibly TRBD1 for D (6 bases). The V end was cut by 9 bases, the J end by 3 bases, with 21 bases between. CDR1 MDHEN and CDR2 SYDVKM come from the germline V gene. The CDR3 is 16 amino acids. CDR3 DNA sequence: TGTGCCAGTGGCAGGGGATCGCTAGCAGGCTACAATGAGCAGTTCTTC. The encoded protein is CASGRGSLAGYNEQFF.

V gene TRBV4-2 combines with J gene TRBJ1-2; D may be TRBD1 (6 bases). Trimming took off 1 base at V and 7 bases at J, with 19 bases between the two ends. The CDR3 consists of 16 residues. CDR1 and CDR2 (germline): LGHNA, YNFKEQ. As DNA, the CDR3 is TGTGCCAGCAGCCAAGTCAGGGACACCCCCGACTTTGGCTACACCTTC. As protein: CASSQVRDTPDFGYTF.

V usage is TRBV27 and J usage is TRBJ2-1; D call uncertain. Germline V gene lookup returns CDR1 MNHEY and CDR2 SMNVEV (reference sequence). This CDR3 is built from 14 residues. Trimming cost V 6 bases and J 5 bases, with 14 bases left between them. CDR3 loop: CASSPLKNNNEQFF. The CDR3 bases are TGTGCCAGCAGCCCGTTAAAAAATAACAATGAGCAGTTCTTC.

This clone was detected only a few times. The CDR3 DNA follows: TGTGCCACCTTCTTGGACGGGACTAGCGCCAATGAGCAGTTCTTC. It translates to CATFLDGTSANEQFF. The V and J genes are TRBV27 and TRBJ2-1; 10 nucleotides agree with TRBD2. The CDR3 contains 15 residues. J gave up 6 bases and V 10 bases, and 12 bases lay outside the gene matches. Germline CDR1 is MNHEY and CDR2 is SMNVEV (reference sequence).

CDR3 sequence (DNA): TGTGCCAGCAGTTTAGGGGCGGCACTAAACTATGGCTACACCTTC. Encoded protein: CASSLGAALNYGYTF. J is TRBJ1-2 and V is TRBV28, with a tentative D call TRBD1 (5 bases). This CDR3 comprises 15 residues. V lost 2 bases and J 2 bases, leaving 12 bases between the germline ends. From germline, CDR1 is MDHEN and CDR2 SYDVKM.

Only a few counts were recorded for this clone. The chain joins TRBV28 to TRBJ1-2, with unresolved D. Deletions cut 6 bases from V and 8 bases from J, with 16 bases between. This CDR3 has 13 residues. Germline CDR1 reads MDHEN; CDR2 reads SYDVKM. The CDR3 DNA sequence: TGTGCCAGCAGCCCCTCCGAGGGTCGCGGCTACACCTTC. Encoded protein: CASSPSEGRGYTF.

The chain combines TRBV28 with TRBJ1-5; TRBD1 aligns across 9 bases. The CDR3 has 16 amino acids. The V gene's germline CDR1 is MDHEN and CDR2 SYDVKM. J gave up 3 bases and V 4 bases, and 7 bases lay outside the gene matches. In nucleotides, the CDR3 is TGTGCCAGCAGTTCGGGGACAGGGCTTACCAATCAGCCCCAGCATTTT. Protein: CASSSGTGLTNQPQHF.

The chain is built from TRBV29-1 and TRBJ2-5, with D perhaps TRBD2 (6 bases). The germline CDR1 and CDR2 sequences are SQVTM and ANQGSEA. CDR3 length: 10 residues. V gave up 8 bases and J gave up 3 bases, with 7 bases separating them. The CDR3 loop is CSTGEETQYF. The CDR3 DNA is TGCAGCACGGGAGAAGAGACCCAGTACTTC.

The V call is TRBV29-1, the J call TRBJ2-1; D is ambiguous. The CDR3 is made up of 10 amino acids. In germline, CDR1 is SQVTM, CDR2 ANQGSEA. The ends were cut back, 5 bases at V and 4 bases at J, with 3 bases in the middle. The CDR3 protein is CSVPYNEQFF. In DNA form, the CDR3 reads TGCAGCGTTCCATACAATGAGCAGTTCTTC.

The rearrangement uses TRBV6-1 and TRBJ1-2, with D unresolved. CDR1 is MNHNS and CDR2 is SASEGT in the germline V gene. The V end was cut by 1 base, the J end by 4 bases, with 13 bases between. The CDR3 is made up of 15 amino acids. The CDR3 region is CASSEGASPLYGYTF. Written as DNA, the CDR3 is TGTGCCAGCAGTGAAGGTGCGTCACCGCTCTATGGCTACACCTTC.

The J gene is TRBJ2-5, the V gene TRBV7-7, with a tentative D call TRBD2 (5 bases). The ends were cut back, 5 bases at V and 5 bases at J, with 12 bases in the middle. This CDR3 comprises 13 residues. CDR1 and CDR2 (germline): SSHAT, FNYEAQ (reference sequence). CDR3 loop: CASSASTGETQYF. The CDR3, as DNA: TGTGCCAGCAGCGCATCCACGGGGGAGACCCAGTACTTC.

This chain's CDR3 is CASSYSGGLNTEAFF. In nucleotides, the CDR3 is TGTGCCAGCAGTTACTCAGGGGGCTTGAACACTGAAGCTTTCTTT. The rearrangement links TRBV6-5 to TRBJ1-1, with 7 bases that match TRBD1. CDR1 is MNHEY and CDR2 is SVGAGI in the germline V gene. This CDR3 region has 15 residues. Losses at the gene ends were 0 bases for V and 0 bases for J; bases not matched to a gene: 1.

The rearrangement uses TRBV28 and TRBJ2-7; 8 bases are a match to TRBD1. From germline, CDR1 is MDHEN and CDR2 SYDVKM. The CDR3 extends over 15 amino acids. The J segment lost 4 bases and the V segment lost 5 bases, leaving 10 bases of the junction unmatched. The CDR3 region is CASSPTGTGIYEQYF. The CDR3, as DNA: TGTGCCAGCAGTCCCACCGGGACAGGAATATACGAGCAGTACTTC. The full variable domain, in which reference TRBV28 and TRBJ2-7 provide the parts outside the CDR3, is DVKVTQSSRYLVKRTGEKVFLECVQDMDHENMFWYRQDPGLGLRLIYFSYDVKMKEKGDIPEGYSVSREKKERFSLILESASTNQTSMYLCASSPTGTGIYEQYFGPGTRLTVT.

The rearrangement links TRBV5-1 to TRBJ2-5; maybe TRBD2 (5 bases). CDR1 is SGHRS and CDR2 is YFSETQ in the germline V gene. Trimming pared 6 bases from V and 3 bases from J, leaving 18 bases between. The CDR3 extends over 15 amino acids. The CDR3 loop reads CASTPGRAEEETQYF. The CDR3 DNA reads TGCGCCAGCACCCCCGGGCGGGCGGAGGAAGAGACCCAGTACTTC.

This chain joins TRBV7-3 and TRBJ2-1; TRBD1 agrees at 11 bases. Germline CDR1 is SGHTA and CDR2 is FQGTGA. This CDR3 comprises 16 residues. V gave up 2 bases and J gave up 8 bases; unmatched junction bases: 8. CDR3 sequence: CASSLSDGTGGYEQFF. In DNA, the CDR3 is TGTGCCAGCAGCTTATCTGACGGGACAGGGGGATATGAGCAGTTCTTC. The full variable domain, with the rest looked up from reference TRBV7-3 and TRBJ2-1, is GAGVSQTPSNKVTEKGKYVELRCDPISGHTALYWYRQSLGQGPEFLIYFQGTGAADDSGLPNDRFFAVRPEGSVSTLKIQRTERGDSAVYLCASSLSDGTGGYEQFFGPGTRLTVL.

V is TRBV4-2 and J is TRBJ2-7; 9 bases align to TRBD2. The CDR3 is made up of 14 amino acids. Germline V gene lookup returns CDR1 LGHNA and CDR2 YNFKEQ. V shed 3 bases, J shed 5 bases, and the junction held 5 bases outside the gene matches. CDR3 DNA: TGTGCCAGCAGCCACCCGGGACTAGCCAACGAGCAGTACTTC. This gives the protein CASSHPGLANEQYF.

V usage is TRBV27 and J usage is TRBJ1-5; the D gene is possibly TRBD1 (5 bases). Trimming took off 5 bases at V and 5 bases at J, with 13 bases between the two ends. This CDR3 is built from 14 residues. Germline V gives CDR1 MNHEY, CDR2 SMNVEV (reference sequence). CDR3 sequence (DNA): TGTGCCAGCAGTGAAGGGGCCATATATCAGCCCCAGCATTTT. This encodes CASSEGAIYQPQHF.